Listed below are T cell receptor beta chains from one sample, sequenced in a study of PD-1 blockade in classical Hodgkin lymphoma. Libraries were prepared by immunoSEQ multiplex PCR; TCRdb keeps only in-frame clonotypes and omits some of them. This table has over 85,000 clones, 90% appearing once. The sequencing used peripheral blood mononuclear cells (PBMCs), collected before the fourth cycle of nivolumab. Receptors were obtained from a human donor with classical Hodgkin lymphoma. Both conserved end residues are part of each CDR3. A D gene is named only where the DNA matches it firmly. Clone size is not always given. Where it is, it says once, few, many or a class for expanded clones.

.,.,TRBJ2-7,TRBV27,TGTGCCAGCAGTCCCCGGCACGGCTACGAGCAGTACTTC,CASSPRHGYEQYF
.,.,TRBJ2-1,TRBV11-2,TGTGCCAGCAGCTTCGCCGGGACTCAGTTAGGCAATGAGCAGTTCTTC,CASSFAGTQLGNEQFF
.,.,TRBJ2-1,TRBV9,TGTGCCAGCAGCTCCCTTGGGTATGATGAGCAGTTCTTC,CASSSLGYDEQFF
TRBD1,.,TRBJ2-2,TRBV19,TGTGCCAGTAGTAGTTGGGACAGGTGGGGGGACACCGGGGAGCTGTTTTTT,CASSSWDRWGDTGELFF
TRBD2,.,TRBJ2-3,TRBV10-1,TGCGCCAGCACTCCTAGCGGAGCCAAAGATACGCAGTATTTT,CASTPSGAKDTQYF
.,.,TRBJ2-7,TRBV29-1,TGCAGCGGCTCAACGCAGGGGACCGGCGAGCAGTACTTC,CSGSTQGTGEQYF
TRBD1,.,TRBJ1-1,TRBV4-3,TGCGCCAGCAGCCAAGGGGACAGATGGTACACTGAAGCTTTCTTT,CASSQGDRWYTEAFF
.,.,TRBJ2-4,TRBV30,TGTGCCTGGACGGGGTCTGAAAACATTCAGTACTTC,CAWTGSENIQYF
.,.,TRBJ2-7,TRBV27,TGTGCCAGCAGGAGGACACTTGAGAGCTCCTACGAGCAGTACTTC,CASRRTLESSYEQYF
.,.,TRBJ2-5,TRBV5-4,TGTGCCAGCAGCTTGGATCCTGGGGGGGAGACCCAGTACTTC,CASSLDPGGETQYF
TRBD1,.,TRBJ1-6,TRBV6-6,TGTGCCAGCAGTTCCCGGGACAGGGGGCAGTCACCCCTCCACTTT,CASSSRDRGQSPLHF
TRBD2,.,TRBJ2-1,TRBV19,TGTGCCAGTAGTATACGTCTAGCGGGGGCCAATGAGCAGTTCTTC,CASSIRLAGANEQFF
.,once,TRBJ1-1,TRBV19,TGTGCCAGTTTGTCGGGGAGAGCTTTCTTT,CASLSGRAFF
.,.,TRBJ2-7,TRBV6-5,TGTGCCAGCGGGGAGGGGGGTCTATACGAGCAGTACTTC,CASGEGGLYEQYF
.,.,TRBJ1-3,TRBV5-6,TGTGCCAGCAGCTTGGGGACTGTACGAAACACCATATATTTT,CASSLGTVRNTIYF
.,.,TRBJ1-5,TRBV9,TGTGCCAGCAGCGAATGGGGGGTCAGTAATCAGCCCCAGCATTTT,CASSEWGVSNQPQHF
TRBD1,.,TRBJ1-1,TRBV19,TGTGCCAGTAGTCCGGACAGGGCCGGGGACACTGAAGCTTTCTTT,CASSPDRAGDTEAFF
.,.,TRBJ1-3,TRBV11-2,TGTGCCAGCAGCACCCTACGCGTCGAGGGCAACTCTGGAAACACCATATATTTT,CASSTLRVEGNSGNTIYF
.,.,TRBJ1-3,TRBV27,TGCGCCAGCAGTTCGGGCAGGATCTCGTCTGGAAACACCATATATTTT,CASSSGRISSGNTIYF
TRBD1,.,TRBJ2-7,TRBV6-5,TGTGCCAGCAGTTACTCGTTCCCCAGACAGGGGATGGGACAGTACTTC,CASSYSFPRQGMGQYF
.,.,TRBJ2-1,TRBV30,TGTGCCTGGAGTGTACGTGGGACGGGGAGCAATGAGCAGTTCTTC,CAWSVRGTGSNEQFF
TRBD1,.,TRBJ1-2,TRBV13,TGTGCCAGCAGCTCCCGGGACAGGGAGTCCTATGGCTACACCTTC,CASSSRDRESYGYTF
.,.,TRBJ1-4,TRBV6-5,TGTGCCAGCAGTTACACCCCGGGGGGGGCTGTAGGAAAACTGTTTTTT,CASSYTPGGAVGKLFF